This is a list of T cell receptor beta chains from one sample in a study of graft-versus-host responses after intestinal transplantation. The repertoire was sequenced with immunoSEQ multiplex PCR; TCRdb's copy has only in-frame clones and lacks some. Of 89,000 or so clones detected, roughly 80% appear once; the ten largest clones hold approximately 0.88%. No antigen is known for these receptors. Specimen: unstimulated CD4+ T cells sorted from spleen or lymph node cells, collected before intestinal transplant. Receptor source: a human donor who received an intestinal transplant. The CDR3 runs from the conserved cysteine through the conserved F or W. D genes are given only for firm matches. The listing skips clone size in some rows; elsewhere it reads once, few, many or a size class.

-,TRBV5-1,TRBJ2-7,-,TGCGCCAGCAGCTTGGGAGACAGGTTCACCGAGCAGTACTTC,CASSLGDRFTEQYF
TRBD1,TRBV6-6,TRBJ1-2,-,TGTGCCAGCAGTAGGGTGGACAGGGCTAACTATGGCTACACCTTC,CASSRVDRANYGYTF
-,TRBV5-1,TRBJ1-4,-,TGCGCCAGCAGCGAACGCCAGTTGGCTAATGAAAAACTGTTTTTT,CASSERQLANEKLFF
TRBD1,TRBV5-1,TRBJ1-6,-,TGCGCCAGCCGCCCGCAGGGGGACTATAATTCACCCCTCCACTTT,CASRPQGDYNSPLHF
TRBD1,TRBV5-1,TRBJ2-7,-,TGCGCCAGCAGCTTGTTGGGACAGGCCTACGAGCAGTACTTC,CASSLLGQAYEQYF
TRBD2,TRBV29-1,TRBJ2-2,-,TGCAGCGTTGAAGCGGGAGGTTCTAACGGGGAGCTGTTTTTT,CSVEAGGSNGELFF
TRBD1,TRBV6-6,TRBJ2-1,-,TGTGCCAGCGGAGACAGGGGGCCCCCCTACAATGAGCAGTTCTTC,CASGDRGPPYNEQFF
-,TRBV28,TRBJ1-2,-,TGTGCCAGCAGGGGGCGGATTAACTATGGCTACACCTTC,CASRGRINYGYTF
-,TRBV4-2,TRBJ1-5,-,TGTGCCAGCAGCCAAGAAGAGCAGGGCGTGGGACAGCCCCAGCATTTT,CASSQEEQGVGQPQHF
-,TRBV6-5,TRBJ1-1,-,TGTGCCAGCAGTTACCCCGGGACACCCCCCGTAGCTTTCTTT,CASSYPGTPPVAFF
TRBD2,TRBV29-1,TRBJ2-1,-,TGCAGCGTTGCTAGGGGTCTAGCGGGAGTGTATGAGCAGTTCTTC,CSVARGLAGVYEQFF
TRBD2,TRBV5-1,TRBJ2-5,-,TGCGCCAGCAGCGTTGGCTTCTTAGCGGGAGTTGGAGAGACCCAGTACTTC,CASSVGFLAGVGETQYF
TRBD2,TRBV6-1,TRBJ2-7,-,TGTGCCAGCACCGGGACTACCTGGACCTACGAGCAGTACTTC,CASTGTTWTYEQYF
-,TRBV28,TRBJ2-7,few,TGTGCCAGCAGTTTATTAACTGGCTCCTACGAGCAGTACTTC,CASSLLTGSYEQYF
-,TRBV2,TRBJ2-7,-,TGTGCCAGCACTTTAAACAGGGGAGGTAACGAGCAGTACTTC,CASTLNRGGNEQYF
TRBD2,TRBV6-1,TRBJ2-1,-,TGTGCCAGCAGTGGGTTAGCGGGAACCAACTACAATGAGCAGTTCTTC,CASSGLAGTNYNEQFF
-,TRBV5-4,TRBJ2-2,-,TGTGCCAGCAGCTTGTCACAGGTGGGCACCGGGGAGCTGTTTTTT,CASSLSQVGTGELFF
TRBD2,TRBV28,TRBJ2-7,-,TGTGCCAGCACCGGGGGAGGGTGGACTCTGGGAATTTACGAGCAGTACTTC,CASTGGGWTLGIYEQYF
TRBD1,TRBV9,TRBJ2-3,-,TGTGCCAGCAGCGTAGGGCAGGGGGCATGGACAGATACGCAGTATTTT,CASSVGQGAWTDTQYF
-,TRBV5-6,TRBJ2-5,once,TGTGCCAGCAGCGAATACCACGGGAAGGAGACCCAGTACTTC,CASSEYHGKETQYF
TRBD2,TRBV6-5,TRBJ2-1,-,TGTGCCAGCAGGAAGTGGGAGGGTCGCTACAATGAGCAGTTCTTC,CASRKWEGRYNEQFF
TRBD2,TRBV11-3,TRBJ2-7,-,TGTGCCAGCAGCTTAGTTTCGGGGGGGAAATATGAGGCCTACGAGCAGTACTTC,CASSLVSGGKYEAYEQYF
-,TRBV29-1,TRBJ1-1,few,TGCAGCGGCCACAGGGAAGTAGACACTGAAGCTTTCTTT,CSGHREVDTEAFF
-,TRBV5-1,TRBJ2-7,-,TGCGCCAGCAGCTTGGAGACTTTCGGCGAGCAGTACTTC,CASSLETFGEQYF
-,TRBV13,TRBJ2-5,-,TGTGCCAGCAGCTTAGCTTGGGAGGAGGGAGAGACCCAGTACTTC,CASSLAWEEGETQYF
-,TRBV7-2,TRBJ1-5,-,TGTGCCAGCAGCTTAGTTACAGGGTTCGATCAGCCCCAGCATTTT,CASSLVTGFDQPQHF
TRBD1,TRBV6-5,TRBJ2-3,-,TGTGCCAGCAGTTACGGGACAGTGAACACAGATACGCAGTATTTT,CASSYGTVNTDTQYF
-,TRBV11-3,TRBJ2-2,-,TGTGCCAGCAGCTGGGGCTCGACCGGGGAGCTGTTTTTT,CASSWGSTGELFF
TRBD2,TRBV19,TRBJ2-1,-,TGTGCCAGTAGTATAGATCCGTTAGGGCTAGCGGGAGGGCCCGATGAGCAGTTCTTC,CASSIDPLGLAGGPDEQFF
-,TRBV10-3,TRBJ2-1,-,TGTGCCATCAGTACGCCCCGGGACTTCTACAATGAGCAGTTCTTC,CAISTPRDFYNEQFF
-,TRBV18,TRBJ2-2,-,TGTGCCAGCTCACCGACAGGGAACACCGGGGAGCTGTTTTTT,CASSPTGNTGELFF
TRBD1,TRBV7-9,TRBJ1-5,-,TGTGCCAGCAGCTTAGTGGGACAGGGCAATCAGCCCCAGCATTTT,CASSLVGQGNQPQHF
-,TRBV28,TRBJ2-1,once,TGTGCCAGCATCCAGGGGCCCCAAACCCACAATGAGCAGTTCTTC,CASIQGPQTHNEQFF
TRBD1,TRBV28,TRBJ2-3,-,TGTGCCAGCACCACTATGGGGGACAGGGGATCTAGCACAGATACGCAGTATTTT,CASTTMGDRGSSTDTQYF
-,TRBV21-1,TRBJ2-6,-,TGTGCCAGCAGCGGGGAAATTACAGGGGCCGGGGCCAACGTCCTGACTTTC,CASSGEITGAGANVLTF
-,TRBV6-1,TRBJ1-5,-,TGTGCCAGCTACCAAGCCACGGGTACAAATCAGCCCCAGCATTTT,CASYQATGTNQPQHF
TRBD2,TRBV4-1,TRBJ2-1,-,TGCGCCAGCAGCCAGTGGACTAGCGGATTAAATGAGCAGTTCTTC,CASSQWTSGLNEQFF
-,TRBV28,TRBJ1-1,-,TGTGCCAGCAGTTTAGCGGGGGGGTGGACTGAAGCTTTCTTT,CASSLAGGWTEAFF
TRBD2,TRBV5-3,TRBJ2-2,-,TGTGCCAGAAGCTTGGGACTAGCGGGAGTAGGGGACACCGGGGAGCTGTTTTTT,CARSLGLAGVGDTGELFF
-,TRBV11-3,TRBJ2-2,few,TGTGCCAGCAGCTCGGAGGGTGTCGGGGAGCTGTTTTTT,CASSSEGVGELFF
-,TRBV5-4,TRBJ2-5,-,TGTGCCAGCAGCTTGACCACGAGCGGACAAGAGACCCAGTACTTC,CASSLTTSGQETQYF
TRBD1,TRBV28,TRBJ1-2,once,TGTGCCAGCAGTACGCCTCCAGGGGGGAGCTATGGCTACACCTTC,CASSTPPGGSYGYTF
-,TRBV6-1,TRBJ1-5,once,TGTGCCAGCAGTGAAGGTTCGTGGGGCTGGCAGCCCCAGCATTTT,CASSEGSWGWQPQHF
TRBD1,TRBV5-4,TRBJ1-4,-,TGTGCCAGCAGCCAAGTCGTGACAGGGGAAAAACTGTTTTTT,CASSQVVTGEKLFF
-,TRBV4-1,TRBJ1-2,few,TGCGCCAGCAGCCAAGATCTCGGACTACCCTATGGCTACACCTTC,CASSQDLGLPYGYTF
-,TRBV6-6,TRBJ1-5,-,TGTGCCAGCAGTTATTCGGGGGGGAATCAGCCCCAGCATTTT,CASSYSGGNQPQHF
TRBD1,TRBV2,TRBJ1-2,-,TGTGCCAGCAGTAGACAGGGGGCAGGGAATGGCTACACCTTC,CASSRQGAGNGYTF
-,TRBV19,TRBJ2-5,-,TGTGCCAGTAGTTCAGGGGCTAGCGGTTGGGGGACCCAGTACTTC,CASSSGASGWGTQYF
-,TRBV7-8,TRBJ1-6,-,TGTGCCAGCAGGTCGACGGGATCACCCCTCCACTTT,CASRSTGSPLHF
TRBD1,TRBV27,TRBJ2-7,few,TGTGCCATCCGGGACAGGGGACCTATACCCTCTGTGGACGAGCAGTACTTC,CAIRDRGPIPSVDEQYF
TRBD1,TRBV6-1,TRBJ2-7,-,TGTGCCAGCAGTGAAAAAGGATGGGGACAGGGGGCATACGAGCAGTACTTC,CASSEKGWGQGAYEQYF
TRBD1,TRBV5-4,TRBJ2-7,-,TGTGCCAGCAGCTTGGGTGCCGGCAGGGGGCTCGACGAGCAGTACTTC,CASSLGAGRGLDEQYF
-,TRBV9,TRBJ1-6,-,TGTGCCAGCAGCGCGACTCCTTTCGACTCCTATAATTCACCCCTCCACTTT,CASSATPFDSYNSPLHF
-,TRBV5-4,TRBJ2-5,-,TGTGCCAGCAGCTTGTACGGGGAAGAGACCCAGTACTTC,CASSLYGEETQYF
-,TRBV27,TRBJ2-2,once,TGTGCCAGCAGTCCCAGGGGCGCTAGTGGGACCGGGGAGCTGTTTTTT,CASSPRGASGTGELFF
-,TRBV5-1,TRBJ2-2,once,TGCGCCAGCAGCGACCCACAGGGAATCTCCGGGGAGCTGTTTTTT,CASSDPQGISGELFF
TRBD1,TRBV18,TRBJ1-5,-,TGTGCCAGCTCACCGGGACAGGGATACAATCAGCCCCAGCATTTT,CASSPGQGYNQPQHF